A single sample is the source of the 3 T cell receptor beta chains below, sequenced in a study of human T cells and chemical hapten exposure. TCRdb reprocessed the RACE reads with MiXCR, giving one entry per CDR3 protein. The profile shows around 300,000 distinct CDR3 sequences, 5% to 6.5% of them singletons. The time point denotes: pre-sensitization, week 0. This sample's treatment: therapeutic diphenylcyclopropenone sensitization with weekly scalp DPC. The starting material was whole blood, obtained in connection with sensitization to the hapten diphenylcyclopropenone (DPC). All receptors derive from a woman between 18 and 29 years old with alopecia areata. Some clones in this sample may be carry-over from other donors' samples.

This clonotype appeared a few times. The chain carries TRBV6-1 and TRBJ1-5, with 8 nucleotides matching TRBD1. There are 14 residues in the CDR3. Losses at the gene ends were 6 bases for V and 6 bases for J; bases not matched to a gene: 7. Per the germline V gene, CDR1 is MNHNS and CDR2 is SASEGT. Here the CDR3 reads CASRGPGGGQPQHF. DNA for the CDR3: TGTGCCAGCAGAGGCCCAGGGGGCGGTCAGCCCCAGCATTTT.

This sequence joins TRBV10-3 and TRBJ2-1; D gene ambiguous. Trimming removed 1 base at V and 7 bases at J, with 11 bases between. The CDR3 runs to 14 residues. In germline, CDR1 is ENHRY, CDR2 SYGVKD. The CDR3 reads CAISEFGERNEQFF. CDR3 sequence (DNA): TGTGCCATCAGTGAGTTTGGGGAACGGAATGAGCAGTTCTTC.

This chain links TRBV2 with TRBJ2-1; tentatively, D is TRBD2 (5 bases). The CDR3 spans 12 residues. V shed 7 bases and J shed 3 bases, with 7 bases lying between them. In germline, CDR1 is SNHLY, CDR2 FYNNEI. The CDR3 DNA reads TGTGCCAGCAACGGAGGCTACAATGAGCAGTTCTTC. It encodes CASNGGYNEQFF.